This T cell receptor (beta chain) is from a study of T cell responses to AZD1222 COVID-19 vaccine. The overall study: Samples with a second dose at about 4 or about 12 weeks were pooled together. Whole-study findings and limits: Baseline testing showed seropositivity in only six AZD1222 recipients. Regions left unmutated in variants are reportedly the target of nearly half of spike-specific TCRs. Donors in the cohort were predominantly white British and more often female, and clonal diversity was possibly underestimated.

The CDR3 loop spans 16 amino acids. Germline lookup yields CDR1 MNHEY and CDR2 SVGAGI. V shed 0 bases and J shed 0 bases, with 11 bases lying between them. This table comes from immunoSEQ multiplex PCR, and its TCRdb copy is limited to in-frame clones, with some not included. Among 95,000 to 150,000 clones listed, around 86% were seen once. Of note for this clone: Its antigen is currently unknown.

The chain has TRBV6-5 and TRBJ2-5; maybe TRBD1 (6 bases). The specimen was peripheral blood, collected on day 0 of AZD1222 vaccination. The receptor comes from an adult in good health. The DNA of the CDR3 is TGTGCCAGCAGTTACTCCGGGACACAGTACCAAGAGACCCAGTACTTC. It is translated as CASSYSGTQYQETQYF.